These T cell receptor beta chains were read from a single sample in a study of T cell responses to AZD1222 COVID-19 vaccine. The protocol was immunoSEQ multiplex PCR, while the TCRdb copy is restricted to in-frame clones and leaves out a portion. This table holds about 150,000 clones, 88% found once. The sample in question was peripheral blood, obtained on day 0 of MenACWY control vaccination. Every receptor here comes from an adult in good health. Each CDR3 is given without its conserved first and last residue.

CDR3 protein: ASTDGTTGNTIY
V gene: TRBV6-5

CDR3 protein: ATSVRRADTEAF
V gene: TRBV15

CDR3 protein: ASSSGPGQAYNEQF
V gene: TRBV5-1

CDR3 protein: ASSQGVTGTRQF
V gene: TRBV3-1/TRBV3-2

CDR3 protein: ASSLSRGSTEAF
V gene: TRBV11-2

CDR3 protein: ASSLTGSSYEQY
V gene: TRBV7-3

CDR3 protein: SASGTGEQF
V gene: TRBV20-1

CDR3 protein: ASSLELTHSYNEQF
V gene: TRBV7-7

CDR3 protein: ASSEEAGYSNQPQH
V gene: TRBV6-1

CDR3 protein: ASSVGSNQPQH
V gene: TRBV9

CDR3 protein: ASSPTTSNQPQH
V gene: TRBV6-2/TRBV6-3

CDR3 protein: ASSVQERVGYT
V gene: TRBV7-9

CDR3 protein: ASSPGTQETQY
V gene: TRBV18

CDR3 protein: ASSSPGNTIY
V gene: TRBV6-5

CDR3 protein: ASSFGSQETQY
V gene: TRBV11-2

CDR3 protein: ATSRDLNGYEQY
V gene: TRBV15

CDR3 protein: ASSKGTSGRGGEQY
V gene: TRBV27

CDR3 protein: ASSQDPGLAVGGTQY
V gene: TRBV4-1

CDR3 protein: ASSSWDTKENTEAF
V gene: TRBV13

CDR3 protein: ASRNQGSTEAF
V gene: TRBV3-1/TRBV3-2

CDR3 protein: ASSPGMDGYT
V gene: TRBV27

CDR3 protein: ASSSSGGVSYNEQF
V gene: TRBV19

CDR3 protein: ASSWSHPDEQY
V gene: TRBV11-1

CDR3 protein: ASSPPGTGGANYGYT
V gene: TRBV18